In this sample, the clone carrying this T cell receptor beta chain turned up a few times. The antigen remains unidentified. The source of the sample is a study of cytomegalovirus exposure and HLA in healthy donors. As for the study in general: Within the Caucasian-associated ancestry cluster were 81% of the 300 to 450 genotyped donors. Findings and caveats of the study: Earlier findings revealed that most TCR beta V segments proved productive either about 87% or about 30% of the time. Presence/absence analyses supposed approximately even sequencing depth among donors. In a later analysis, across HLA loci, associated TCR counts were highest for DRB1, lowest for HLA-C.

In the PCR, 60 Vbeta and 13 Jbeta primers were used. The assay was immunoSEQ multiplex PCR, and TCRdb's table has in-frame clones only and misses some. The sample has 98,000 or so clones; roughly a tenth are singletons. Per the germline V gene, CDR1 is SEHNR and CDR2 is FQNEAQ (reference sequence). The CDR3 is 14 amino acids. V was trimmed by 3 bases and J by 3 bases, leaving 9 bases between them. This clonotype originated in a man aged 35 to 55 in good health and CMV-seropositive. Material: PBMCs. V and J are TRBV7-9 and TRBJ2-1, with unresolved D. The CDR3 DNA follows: TGTGCCAGCAGCTTTTCGGTAAACTACAATGAGCAGTTCTTC. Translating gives CASSFSVNYNEQFF.